This TCR beta chain was obtained from a study of blood T cell repertoires in COVID-19. Study in general: Samples taken during acute and convalescent COVID-19 were collected in the United States, Italy and Spain. From T cells, B-cell-depleted T cells, or PBMCs came the material, which was cDNA or gDNA.

This clone was found a few times. Per the study methods: Amplifying reference gene primers gave estimates of nucleated cell counts. This table comes from immunoSEQ multiplex PCR, and its TCRdb copy is limited to in-frame clones, with some not included. Clone size and the V and J calls come from that table; the DNA yielded D and trimming. The data show 450,000 or so clones, over 85% seen once. Per germline, CDR1 LNHDA and CDR2 SQIVND (reference sequence). The CDR3 spans 15 residues. Trimming removed 4 bases from V and 8 bases from J, with 18 bases in between. A Seattle source enrolled patients during active infection and followed them longitudinally.

The rearrangement uses TRBV19 and TRBJ2-1; D is perhaps TRBD2 (6 bases). The sample taken for sequencing was peripheral blood. The sequence was obtained from a man between 18 and 29 years old with COVID-19, enrolled during active disease. For the CDR3, the DNA is TGTGCCAGTAGTACTGGGACTCATAGTGGCGATGAGCAGTTCTTC. Protein: CASSTGTHSGDEQFF.